The 27 T cell receptor beta chains listed next were all sequenced from one sample in a study of cytomegalovirus exposure and HLA in healthy donors (dated by TCRdb to the late 2010s). Libraries were made using the immunoSEQ multiplex PCR assay. A mixture of 60 forward primers for TCR Vbeta segments and 13 reverse primers for TCR Jbeta segments was used in the multiplex PCR. Sourced from immuneACCESS, this table was stored by TCRdb with only in-frame sequences that have V and J called. A share of the clones is absent; for the studies checked, an unresolved V gene accounts for under half, and the remainder has no known explanation. For this sample, the table gives 200,000 to 250,000 clones. Of the sample, over 0.95% is held by the ten largest clones. The sequenced sample consisted of PBMCs. The receptors shown here come from a girl aged 2-10 years in good health and CMV-seropositive.

The chain combines TRBV28 with TRBJ2-7; 10 bases align to TRBD2. The CDR3 is made up of 12 amino acids. V shed 8 bases, J shed 5 bases, and the junction held 3 bases outside the gene matches. CDR1 is MDHEN and CDR2 is SYDVKM in the germline V gene. The DNA of the CDR3 is TGTGCCAGCCTAACTAGCGGGAACGAGCAGTACTTC. Amino acids: CASLTSGNEQYF.

The V and J genes are TRBV18 and TRBJ1-2; TRBD1 matches 9 bases. This CDR3 has 15 residues. CDR1 and CDR2 from the germline V gene are KGHSH and LQKENI. Losses at the gene ends were 2 bases for V and 9 bases for J; bases not matched to a gene: 10. CDR3 sequence: CASSPGTGPAWSYTF. In DNA, the CDR3 is TGTGCCAGCTCACCAGGGACAGGGCCAGCGTGGAGCTACACCTTC.

The chain carries TRBV7-2 and TRBJ1-3; D is possibly TRBD1 (6 bases). Trimming removed 5 bases from V and 0 bases from J, with 8 bases in between. This CDR3 comprises 14 residues. CDR1 and CDR2 from the germline V gene are SGHTA and FQGNSA. In DNA, the CDR3 is TGTGCCAGCAGCCGACAGGTCTCTGGAAACACCATATATTTT. Translating gives CASSRQVSGNTIYF. Using reference TRBV7-2 and TRBJ1-3 for the parts outside the CDR3, the full variable domain is GAGVSQSPSNKVTEKGKDVELRCDPISGHTALYWYRQSLGQGLEFLIYFQGNSAPDKSGLPSDRFSAERTGGSVSTLTIQRTQQEDSAVYLCASSRQVSGNTIYFGEGSWLTVV.

The chain recombines TRBV29-1 with TRBJ2-1; D uncertain. This CDR3 has 12 residues. Trimming stripped 0 bases from V and 8 bases from J, with 8 bases between. CDR1 is SQVTM and CDR2 is ANQGSEA in the germline V gene. CDR3 amino acids: CSVEDRGDEQFF. The CDR3 nucleotides read TGCAGCGTTGAAGATAGAGGCGATGAGCAGTTCTTC.

The chain recombines TRBV5-1 with TRBJ2-5; the D gene is possibly TRBD1 (6 bases). The V gene's germline CDR1 is SGHRS and CDR2 YFSETQ. The CDR3 length is 14 residues. V dropped 4 bases and J dropped 4 bases, with 14 bases sitting between them. The CDR3 bases are TGCGCCAGCAGCCCTTGGGGGCCTCCAGAGACCCAGTACTTC. Translating it yields CASSPWGPPETQYF.

The rearrangement joins TRBV5-1 to TRBJ2-7, with 11 nucleotides matching TRBD1. The CDR3 is made up of 18 amino acids. Germline lookup yields CDR1 SGHRS and CDR2 YFSETQ. Trimming at V came to 2 bases and at J to 2 bases, leaving 12 bases not matched to a gene. For the CDR3, the DNA is TGCGCCAGCAGCTTACCTCCCGGACAGGGGGCTGGCCCCTACGAGCAGTACTTC. It codes for CASSLPPGQGAGPYEQYF.

About this clone itself: This same CDR3 is encoded by further DNA sequences in the sample. The J gene is TRBJ1-5, the V gene TRBV27; D is possibly TRBD1 (6 bases). Germline values: CDR1 MNHEY, CDR2 SMNVEV (reference sequence). V shed 5 bases and J shed 4 bases, with 9 bases lying between them. The CDR3 has 13 amino acids. This CDR3 reads CASSLQGNQPQHF. In DNA, the CDR3 is TGTGCCAGCAGTCTACAGGGTAATCAGCCCCAGCATTTT.

V is TRBV6-5 and J is TRBJ2-1; maybe TRBD2 (6 bases). V was cut by 6 bases and J by 4 bases, with 19 bases left in between. Germline V gives CDR1 MNHEY, CDR2 SVGAGI. The CDR3 covers 16 residues. The CDR3 reads CASSYRFRDLYNEQFF. The CDR3 DNA reads TGTGCCAGCAGCTACCGTTTCCGGGACTTATACAATGAGCAGTTCTTC.

This chain connects TRBV7-6 to TRBJ1-1, with D perhaps matching TRBD1 (5 bases). The CDR3 runs 15 residues. V dropped 2 bases and J dropped 3 bases, with 13 bases sitting between them. Germline V lookup: CDR1 SGHVS, CDR2 FNYEAQ. For the CDR3, the DNA is TGTGCCAGCAGCTTACTCGGGGGGATGGACACTGAAGCTTTCTTT. Protein: CASSLLGGMDTEAFF.

This chain links TRBV28 with TRBJ1-1, with a possible D match to TRBD1 (5 bases). Germline CDR1 MDHEN, CDR2 SYDVKM. There are 14 residues in the CDR3. V gave up 2 bases and J gave up 3 bases, with 10 bases separating them. CDR3 sequence: CASSLPREDTEAFF. The CDR3 DNA follows: TGTGCCAGCAGTTTACCCAGGGAGGACACTGAAGCTTTCTTT.

The genes are TRBV5-1 and TRBJ2-7, with D perhaps matching TRBD1 (6 bases). Germline-derived CDR1 and CDR2 are SGHRS and YFSETQ. There are 15 residues in the CDR3. Trimming stripped 1 base from V and 5 bases from J, with 16 bases between. The DNA of the CDR3 is TGCGCCAGCAGCTTGTCTACAGGGCTGGGCCACGAGCAGTACTTC. It is translated as CASSLSTGLGHEQYF.

This sequence joins TRBV13 and TRBJ1-1; maybe TRBD1 (5 bases). Germline V CDR1 and CDR2: PRHDT, FYEKMQ (reference sequence). The CDR3 has 14 amino acids. The V end was cut by 10 bases, the J end by 0 bases, with 15 bases between. The CDR3: CANTTRGLNTEAFF. For the CDR3, the DNA is TGTGCCAATACCACGCGGGGGTTGAACACTGAAGCTTTCTTT.

This chain joins TRBV9 and TRBJ2-7; D perhaps matches TRBD2 (6 bases). Germline-derived CDR1 and CDR2 are SGDLS and YYNGEE. V was clipped by 3 bases and J by 0 bases, with 7 bases between them. This CDR3 spans 13 amino acids. The DNA for the CDR3 is TGTGCCAGCAGCGACGGGGGCTCCTACGAGCAGTACTTC. Protein: CASSDGGSYEQYF.

About this clone itself: Other DNA sequences within the sample encode an identical CDR3. The J gene is TRBJ1-4, the V gene TRBV5-1; no firm D call. The V end lost 0 bases, the J end lost 7 bases, and 13 bases lay between the germline ends. Germline lookup yields CDR1 SGHRS and CDR2 YFSETQ. The CDR3 has 15 amino acids. CDR3 DNA sequence: TGCGCCAGCAGCTTGGGGCTGGGAGGAAGTGAAAAACTGTTTTTT. It yields the protein CASSLGLGGSEKLFF.

The J gene is TRBJ1-4, the V gene TRBV28; TRBD1 might be the D (6 bases). Trimming removed 1 base from V and 7 bases from J, with 13 bases in between. Germline values: CDR1 MDHEN, CDR2 SYDVKM. The CDR3 runs 15 residues. CDR3 protein: CASSLSAGQFEKLFF. CDR3 DNA: TGTGCCAGCAGTTTATCGGCAGGACAGTTTGAAAAACTGTTTTTT.

The gene calls are TRBV27 and TRBJ2-7; TRBD1 is a possible D gene (5 bases). The CDR3 consists of 14 residues. V lost 5 bases, J lost 5 bases, and 16 bases lay in between. The germline CDR1 and CDR2 sequences are MNHEY and SMNVEV (reference sequence). CDR3 loop: CASSPQYRSHEQYF. DNA for the CDR3: TGTGCCAGCAGTCCCCAGTACAGGAGTCACGAGCAGTACTTC.

J is TRBJ2-7 and V is TRBV2, with TRBD2 identical over 7 bases. Unmatched junction bases numbered 11, after V lost 6 bases and J lost 3 bases. The CDR3 totals 15 residues. Germline CDR1 SNHLY, CDR2 FYNNEI. This CDR3 is CASSALAVRYYEQYF. In DNA, the CDR3 is TGTGCCAGCAGCGCGCTAGCGGTACGGTACTACGAGCAGTACTTC.

The rearrangement links TRBV19 to TRBJ2-5, with a weak D call TRBD2 (5 bases). The CDR3 totals 12 residues. V was clipped by 3 bases and J by 3 bases, with 5 bases between them. Germline-derived CDR1 and CDR2 are LNHDA and SQIVND (reference sequence). The CDR3 DNA sequence: TGTGCCAGTAGTATGGGAGAAGAGACCCAGTACTTC. Protein: CASSMGEETQYF.

The rearrangement uses TRBV5-5 and TRBJ1-2; no clear D gene. Germline loops: CDR1 SGHKS, CDR2 YYEKEE (reference sequence). The CDR3 loop spans 13 amino acids. Trimming stripped 1 base from V and 3 bases from J, with 7 bases between. This chain's CDR3 is CASSLTSDYGYTF. Written as DNA, the CDR3 is TGTGCCAGCAGCTTGACGAGTGACTATGGCTACACCTTC.

This chain connects TRBV29-1 to TRBJ2-7, with D tentatively TRBD1 (6 bases). The V end was cut by 7 bases, the J end by 2 bases, with 12 bases between. The CDR3 length is 12 residues. Germline V gene lookup returns CDR1 SQVTM and CDR2 ANQGSEA. CDR3 amino acids: CSARDTAYEQYF. CDR3 DNA sequence: TGCAGCGCCCGGGACACCGCCTACGAGCAGTACTTC.

The chain employs TRBV18 and TRBJ2-2; D is ambiguous. The length of the CDR3 is 15 residues. The germline V gene encodes CDR1 KGHSH and CDR2 LQKENI. V was pared by 7 bases and J by 1 base, with 13 bases between. The CDR3 DNA reads as TGTGCCAGCTTCACCCTGGCAGGGAACACCGGGGAGCTGTTTTTT. This translates into CASFTLAGNTGELFF.

The J gene is TRBJ2-5, the V gene TRBV27; 10 nucleotides line up with TRBD2. The CDR3 runs 19 residues. V was clipped by 3 bases and J by 2 bases; unmatched bases: 15. Germline V gene data show CDR1 as MNHEY and CDR2 as SMNVEV (reference sequence). CDR3 in amino acids: CASSFRLAGVKVGQETQYF. The CDR3 DNA follows: TGTGCCAGCAGTTTTCGGCTAGCGGGAGTTAAAGTGGGGCAAGAGACCCAGTACTTC.

The chain carries TRBV10-2 and TRBJ2-7; 9 nucleotides align to TRBD1. This CDR3 comprises 14 residues. Germline lookup yields CDR1 WSHSY and CDR2 SAAADI. The V gene end was trimmed by 6 bases and the J gene end by 4 bases; junction bases not matched to a gene: 7. Written as DNA, the CDR3 is TGCGCCAGCAGACCGGGACAGGGACTTTACGAGCAGTACTTC. It codes for CASRPGQGLYEQYF.

V is TRBV6-5 and J is TRBJ2-5; D is unresolved. The J call is doubtful: the DNA matches TRBJ2-7 better. CDR3 length equals 13 residues. CDR1 is MNHEY and CDR2 is SVGAGI in the germline V gene. The CDR3: CASSRMGSYEQYF. The CDR3 DNA is TGTGCCAGCAGTAGAATGGGCTCCTACGAGCAGTACTTC.

The gene calls are TRBV28 and TRBJ2-7; D gene uncertain. This CDR3 region has 13 residues. The germline V and J ends were trimmed by 3 bases and 1 base, with 7 bases remaining between them. Germline V gene sequence: CDR1 MDHEN, CDR2 SYDVKM. CDR3 protein: CASSLLKSYEQYF. For the CDR3, the DNA is TGTGCCAGCAGTTTGCTAAAGTCCTACGAGCAGTACTTC. The full variable domain, rest sourced from reference TRBV28 and TRBJ2-7, is DVKVTQSSRYLVKRTGEKVFLECVQDMDHENMFWYRQDPGLGLRLIYFSYDVKMKEKGDIPEGYSVSREKKERFSLILESASTNQTSMYLCASSLLKSYEQYFGPGTRLTVT.

This chain links TRBV2 with TRBJ1-2; no clear D. This CDR3 has 10 amino acids. The V gene lost 10 bases and the J gene lost 8 bases, with 11 bases spanning the gap. Germline V gives CDR1 SNHLY, CDR2 FYNNEI. The CDR3 DNA reads as TGTGCCACCGGAGAATGGGGCTACACCTTC. Protein sequence: CATGEWGYTF.

The J gene is TRBJ1-1, the V gene TRBV10-3, with D possibly TRBD1 on 6 matching bases. V shed 1 base and J shed 4 bases, with 13 bases lying between them. This CDR3 spans 15 amino acids. Germline lookup yields CDR1 ENHRY and CDR2 SYGVKD. CDR3 in amino acids: CAISEYQEGGTEAFF. CDR3 sequence (DNA): TGTGCCATCAGTGAGTATCAGGAAGGGGGCACTGAAGCTTTCTTT.